A selection of T cell receptor beta chains follows, all from one sample in a study of cytomegalovirus exposure and HLA in healthy donors. Only in-frame clones appear in the TCRdb table, and some are missing; sequencing was by immunoSEQ multiplex PCR. The table lists about 150,000 clones, about 76% of them singletons. Source material: PBMCs. The receptors shown here come from a human donor in good health. The CDR3 runs from the conserved cysteine through the conserved F or W. A D gene is named only where the DNA matches it firmly. Clone size is not always given. Where it is, it says once, few, many or a class for expanded clones.

D	size	V	J	DNA	CDR3
-	-	TRBV7-9	TRBJ1-5	TGTGCCAGCAGCTTATACCCAGGGTCCGGGTCCCTAGGCAATCAGCCCCAGCATTTT	CASSLYPGSGSLGNQPQHF
-	once	TRBV5-6	TRBJ2-3	TGTGCCAGCAGCAGAGGATTTCGACTAGTCCTCACAGATACGCAGTATTTT	CASSRGFRLVLTDTQYF
TRBD2	-	TRBV7-8	TRBJ2-5	TGTGCCAGCACCTCCGGGTCGGGGGGGTTAGAGACCCAGTACTTC	CASTSGSGGLETQYF
TRBD1	-	TRBV19	TRBJ1-5	TGTGCCAGCCGGGACAGTACACGGAGCAATCAGCCCCAGCATTTT	CASRDSTRSNQPQHF
-	-	TRBV2	TRBJ1-2	TGTGCCAGCAGGGGCGGGAACTATGGCTACACCTTC	CASRGGNYGYTF
TRBD2	-	TRBV7-6	TRBJ2-1	TGTGCCAGCAGCCTCATAGCGGGAGAGGTGGAACATGAGCAGTTCTTC	CASSLIAGEVEHEQFF
TRBD1	-	TRBV5-1	TRBJ2-2	TGCGCCAGCAGCTCCCGGGACAGGGGGATCACCGGGGAGCTGTTTTTT	CASSSRDRGITGELFF
-	-	TRBV5-1	TRBJ2-7	TGCGCCAGCAGCTTGCCAGGGGACTACGAGCAGTACTTC	CASSLPGDYEQYF
-	-	TRBV4-2	TRBJ1-1	TGTGCCAGCAGCCAAGAAATTACTATGAACACTGAAGCTTTCTTT	CASSQEITMNTEAFF
TRBD1	-	TRBV7-9	TRBJ2-7	TGTGCCAGCAGCACGACCCAAGGGGGCCGGGACAGGGCCCCCTACGAGCAGTACTTC	CASSTTQGGRDRAPYEQYF
TRBD2	-	TRBV5-1	TRBJ2-3	TGCGCCAGCAGCTTGAAACTAGCGGAAATCACAGATACGCAGTATTTT	CASSLKLAEITDTQYF
TRBD2	-	TRBV5-3	TRBJ2-7	TGTGCCAGAAGCAACTCCCCGGGACTATGGGAATACGAGCAGTACTTC	CARSNSPGLWEYEQYF
-	-	TRBV18	TRBJ2-2	TGTGCCAGCTCACCAGGGCAGGGCTTAGCCACCGGGGAGCTGTTTTTT	CASSPGQGLATGELFF
TRBD1	-	TRBV7-9	TRBJ2-1	TGTGCCAGCAGCGCGGGACAGGGGGCATTAGGATACAATGAGCAGTTCTTC	CASSAGQGALGYNEQFF
TRBD1	few	TRBV27	TRBJ1-2	TGTGCCAGCAGCCGAAACAGGGGCCGTCATGGCTACACCTTC	CASSRNRGRHGYTF
-	-	TRBV28	TRBJ2-1	TGTGCCAGCAGTTTACGGGAGTGGAAGCAGTTCTTC	CASSLREWKQFF
-	-	TRBV29-1	TRBJ1-4	TGCAGCGTTGCCCAAGGGGCAGGGGAAAAACTGTTTTTT	CSVAQGAGEKLFF
-	-	TRBV27	TRBJ2-3	TGTGCCAGCACCTCCCAGGGTTATGGGGTTGATACGCAGTATTTT	CASTSQGYGVDTQYF
-	-	TRBV7-2	TRBJ2-5	TGTGCCAGCAGCCCCGGGGAGCCTTACCAAGAGACCCAGTACTTC	CASSPGEPYQETQYF
-	-	TRBV5-1	TRBJ2-5	TGCGCCAGCAGCTTGGACAAACGTCAAGAGACCCAGTACTTC	CASSLDKRQETQYF
-	-	TRBV5-1	TRBJ1-4	TGCGCCAGCAGCCCCGGTGCGGCACAGGTGGAAAAACTGTTTTTT	CASSPGAAQVEKLFF
-	-	TRBV6-4	TRBJ1-1	TGTGCCAGCAGTGACTCGAACAGTAACACTGAAGCTTTCTTT	CASSDSNSNTEAFF
TRBD1	few	TRBV7-6	TRBJ2-1	TGTGCCAGCAGCCCACCCGGGACAGGAAACAATGAGCAGTTCTTC	CASSPPGTGNNEQFF
-	-	TRBV19	TRBJ1-5	TGTGCCAGTAGTATAGCCAGGGGCCATCAGCCCCAGCATTTT	CASSIARGHQPQHF
TRBD2	-	TRBV7-2	TRBJ2-7	TGTGCCAGCAGCTTCCCGACTAGCGGGAGCGAGCAGTACTTC	CASSFPTSGSEQYF
-	-	TRBV5-6	TRBJ1-1	TGTGCCAGCAGCCTAGGGGCGACAGCTGAAGCTTTCTTT	CASSLGATAEAFF
-	-	TRBV29-1	TRBJ1-3	TGCAGCGTTCTCTCACAGGGAAACACCATATATTTT	CSVLSQGNTIYF
TRBD1	-	TRBV5-4	TRBJ1-1	TGTGCCAGCAGCGTTAGGGACAGGAGGAACACTGAAGCTTTCTTT	CASSVRDRRNTEAFF
-	-	TRBV9	TRBJ2-2	TGTGCCAGCAGCGTAGCGGCCGGGGAGCTGTTTTTT	CASSVAAGELFF
TRBD2	few	TRBV29-1	TRBJ2-5	TGCAGCGTGGCTAGCGGGGGGCAAGAGACCCAGTACTTC	CSVASGGQETQYF
TRBD2	-	TRBV19	TRBJ2-1	TGTGCCAGTAGTATTGCCGGGTGGGAGGGCAATGAGCAGTTCTTC	CASSIAGWEGNEQFF